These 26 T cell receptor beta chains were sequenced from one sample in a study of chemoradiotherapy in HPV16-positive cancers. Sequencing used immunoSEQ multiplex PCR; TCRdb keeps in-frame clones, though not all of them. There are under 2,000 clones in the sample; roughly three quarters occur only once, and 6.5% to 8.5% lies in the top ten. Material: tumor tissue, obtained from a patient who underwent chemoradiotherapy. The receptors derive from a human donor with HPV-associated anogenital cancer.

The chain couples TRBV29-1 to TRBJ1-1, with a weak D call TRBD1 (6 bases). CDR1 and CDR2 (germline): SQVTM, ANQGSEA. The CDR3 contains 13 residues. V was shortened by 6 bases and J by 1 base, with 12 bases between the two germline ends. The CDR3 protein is CSVKNRENTEAFF. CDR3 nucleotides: TGCAGCGTGAAAAACAGGGAGAACACTGAAGCTTTCTTT.

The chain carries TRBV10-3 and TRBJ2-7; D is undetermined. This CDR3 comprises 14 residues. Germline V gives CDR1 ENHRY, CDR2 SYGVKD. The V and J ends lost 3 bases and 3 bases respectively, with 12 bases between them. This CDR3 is CAISDDQFFYEQYV. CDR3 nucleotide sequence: TGTGCCATCAGTGATGACCAGTTCTTCTACGAGCAGTACGTC.

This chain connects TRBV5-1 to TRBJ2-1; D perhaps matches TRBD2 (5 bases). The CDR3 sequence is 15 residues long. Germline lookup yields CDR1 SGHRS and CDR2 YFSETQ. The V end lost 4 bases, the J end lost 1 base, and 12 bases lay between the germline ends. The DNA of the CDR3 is TGCGCCAGCAGCGGCCGGGATACTTCCTACAATGAGCAGTTCTTC. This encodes CASSGRDTSYNEQFF.

The CDR3 reads CASSGAPHSYEQYF. As DNA, the CDR3 is TGTGCCTCCTCCGGGGCGCCGCACTCCTACGAGCAGTACTTC. The chain joins TRBV25-1 to TRBJ2-7; D possibly matches TRBD1 or TRBD2 (5 bases each). V was trimmed by 11 bases and J by 0 bases, leaving 17 bases between them. The CDR3 spans 14 residues. Germline assignment: CDR1 MGHDK and CDR2 SYGVNS.

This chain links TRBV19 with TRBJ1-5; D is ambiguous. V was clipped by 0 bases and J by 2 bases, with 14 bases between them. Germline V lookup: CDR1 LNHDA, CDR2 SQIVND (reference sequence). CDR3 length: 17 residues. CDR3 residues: CASSIDYDGRGNQPQHF. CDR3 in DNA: TGTGCCAGTAGTATAGACTACGACGGGCGGGGCAATCAGCCCCAGCATTTT.

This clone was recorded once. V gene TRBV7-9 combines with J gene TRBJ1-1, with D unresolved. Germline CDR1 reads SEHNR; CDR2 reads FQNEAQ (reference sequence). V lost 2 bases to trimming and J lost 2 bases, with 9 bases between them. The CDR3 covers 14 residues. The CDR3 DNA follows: TGTGCCAGCAGCTTACTGGGATATAACACTGAAGCTTTCTTT. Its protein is CASSLLGYNTEAFF.

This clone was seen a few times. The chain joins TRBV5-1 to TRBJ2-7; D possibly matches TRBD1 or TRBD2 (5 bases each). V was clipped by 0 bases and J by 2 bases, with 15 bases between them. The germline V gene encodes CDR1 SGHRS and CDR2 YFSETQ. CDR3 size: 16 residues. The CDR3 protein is CASSLEGGDRPYEQYF. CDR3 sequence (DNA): TGCGCCAGCAGCTTGGAAGGTGGGGACCGCCCCTACGAGCAGTACTTC.

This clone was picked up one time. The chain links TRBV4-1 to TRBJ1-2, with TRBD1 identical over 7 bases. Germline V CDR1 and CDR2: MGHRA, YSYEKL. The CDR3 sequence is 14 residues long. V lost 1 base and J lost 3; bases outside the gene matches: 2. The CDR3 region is CASSQVGTDYGYTF. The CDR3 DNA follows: TGCGCCAGCAGCCAAGTCGGGACAGACTATGGCTACACCTTC.

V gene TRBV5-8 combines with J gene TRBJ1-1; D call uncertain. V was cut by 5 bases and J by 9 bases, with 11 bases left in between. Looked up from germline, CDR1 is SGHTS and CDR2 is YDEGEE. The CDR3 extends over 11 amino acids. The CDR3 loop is CASRHQRQAFF. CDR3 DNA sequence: TGTGCCAGCAGACATCAGCGGCAAGCTTTCTTT.

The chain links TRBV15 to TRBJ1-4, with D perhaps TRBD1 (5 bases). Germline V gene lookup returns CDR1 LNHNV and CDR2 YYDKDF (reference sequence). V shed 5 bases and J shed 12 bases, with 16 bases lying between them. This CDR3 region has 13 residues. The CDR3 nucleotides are TGTGCCACCAGCGGGGTCGGAGGGGAGGAACTGTTTTTT. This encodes CATSGVGGEELFF. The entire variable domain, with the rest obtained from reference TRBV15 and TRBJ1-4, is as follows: DAMVIQNPRYQVTQFGKPVTLSCSQTLNHNVMYWYQQKSSQAPKLLFHYYDKDFNNEADTPDNFQSRRPNTSFCFLDIRSPGLGDTAMYLCATSGVGGEELFFGSGTQLSVL.

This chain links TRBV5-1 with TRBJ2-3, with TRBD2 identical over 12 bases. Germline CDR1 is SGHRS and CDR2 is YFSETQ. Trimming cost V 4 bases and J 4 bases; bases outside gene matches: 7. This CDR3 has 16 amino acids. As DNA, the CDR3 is TGCGCCAGCAGCCTGCGACTAGCGGGGGAGTCAGATACGCAGTATTTT. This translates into CASSLRLAGESDTQYF.

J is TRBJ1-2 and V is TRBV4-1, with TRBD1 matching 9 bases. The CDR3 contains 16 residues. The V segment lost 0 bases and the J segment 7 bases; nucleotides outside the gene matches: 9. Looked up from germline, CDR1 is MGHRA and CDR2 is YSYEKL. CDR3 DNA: TGCGCCAGCAGCCAAGATCCGGGACAGGGTGTTGGTGGCTACACCTTC. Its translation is CASSQDPGQGVGGYTF.

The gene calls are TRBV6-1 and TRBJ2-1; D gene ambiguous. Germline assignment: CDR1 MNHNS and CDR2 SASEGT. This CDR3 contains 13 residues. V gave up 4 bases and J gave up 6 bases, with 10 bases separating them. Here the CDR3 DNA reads TGTGCCAGCAGTGTTTACTCGATCAATGAGCAGTTCTTC. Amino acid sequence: CASSVYSINEQFF.

The CDR3 DNA reads as TGTGCCAGCAGGCGGGCGGGAGGGTCCTACAATGAGCAGTTCTTC. Its translation: CASRRAGGSYNEQFF. This chain connects TRBV7-2 to TRBJ2-1, with TRBD2 matching over 9 bases. The germline CDR1 and CDR2 sequences are SGHTA and FQGNSA. Trimming at V came to 6 bases and at J to 1 base, leaving 4 bases not matched to a gene. The CDR3 loop spans 15 amino acids.

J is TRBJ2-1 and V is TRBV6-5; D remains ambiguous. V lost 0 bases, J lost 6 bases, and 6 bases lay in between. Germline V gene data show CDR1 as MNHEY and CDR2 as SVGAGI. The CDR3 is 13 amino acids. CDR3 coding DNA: TGTGCCAGCAGTTACTCGAAGGGCAATGAGCAGTTCTTC. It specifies CASSYSKGNEQFF.

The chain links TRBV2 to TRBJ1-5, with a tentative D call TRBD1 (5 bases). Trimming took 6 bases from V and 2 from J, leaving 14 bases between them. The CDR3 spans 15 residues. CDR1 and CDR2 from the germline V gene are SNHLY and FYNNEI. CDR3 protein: CASRAQVVGNQPQHF. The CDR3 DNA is TGTGCCAGCAGAGCACAGGTAGTCGGCAATCAGCCCCAGCATTTT.

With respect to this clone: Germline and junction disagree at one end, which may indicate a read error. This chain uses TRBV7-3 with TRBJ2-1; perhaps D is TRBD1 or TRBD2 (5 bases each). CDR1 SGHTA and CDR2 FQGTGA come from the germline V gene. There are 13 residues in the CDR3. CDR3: CASSLTGYGDGVF. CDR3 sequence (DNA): TGTGCCAGCAGCCTAACAGGATATGGTGACGGGGTCTTC.

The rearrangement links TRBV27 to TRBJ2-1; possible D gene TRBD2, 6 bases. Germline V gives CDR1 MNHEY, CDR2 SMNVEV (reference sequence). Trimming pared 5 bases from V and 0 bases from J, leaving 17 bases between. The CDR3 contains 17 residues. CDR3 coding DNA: TGTGCCAGCAGTCCAGGGCGGGGAATGAGCTCCTACAATGAGCAGTTCTTC. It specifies CASSPGRGMSSYNEQFF.

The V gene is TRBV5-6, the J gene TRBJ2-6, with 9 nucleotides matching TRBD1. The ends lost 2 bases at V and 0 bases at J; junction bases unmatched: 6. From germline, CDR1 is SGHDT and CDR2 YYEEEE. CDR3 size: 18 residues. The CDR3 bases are TGTGCCAGCAGCTTTAACAGGGGGCGGCCCTCTGGGGCCAACGTCCTGACTTTC. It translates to CASSFNRGRPSGANVLTF.

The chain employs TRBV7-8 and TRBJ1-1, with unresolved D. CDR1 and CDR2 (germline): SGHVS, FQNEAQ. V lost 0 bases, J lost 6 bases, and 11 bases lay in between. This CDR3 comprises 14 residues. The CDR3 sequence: CASSLAWGGPEAFF. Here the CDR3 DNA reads TGTGCCAGCAGCTTAGCATGGGGAGGCCCTGAAGCTTTCTTT.

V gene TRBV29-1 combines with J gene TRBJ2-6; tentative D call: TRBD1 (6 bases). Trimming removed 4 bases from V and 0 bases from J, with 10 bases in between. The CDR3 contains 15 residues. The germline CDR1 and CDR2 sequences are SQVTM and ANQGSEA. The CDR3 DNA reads TGCAGCGTTGGCTTAGGGGGCTCTGGGGCCAACGTCCTGACTTTC. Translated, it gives CSVGLGGSGANVLTF.

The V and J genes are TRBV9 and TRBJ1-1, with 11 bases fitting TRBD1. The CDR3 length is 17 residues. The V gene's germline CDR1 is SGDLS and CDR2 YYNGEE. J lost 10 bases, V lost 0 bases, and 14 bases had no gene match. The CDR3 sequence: CASSVVGNPGQGEAAFF. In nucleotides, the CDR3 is TGTGCCAGCAGCGTAGTGGGGAATCCGGGACAGGGGGAAGCAGCTTTCTTT.

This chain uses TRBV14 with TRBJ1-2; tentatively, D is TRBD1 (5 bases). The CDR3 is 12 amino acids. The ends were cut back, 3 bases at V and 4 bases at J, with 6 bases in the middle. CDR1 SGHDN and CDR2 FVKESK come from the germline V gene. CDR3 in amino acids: CASSQTVYGYTF. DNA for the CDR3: TGTGCCAGCAGCCAGACAGTCTATGGCTACACCTTC.

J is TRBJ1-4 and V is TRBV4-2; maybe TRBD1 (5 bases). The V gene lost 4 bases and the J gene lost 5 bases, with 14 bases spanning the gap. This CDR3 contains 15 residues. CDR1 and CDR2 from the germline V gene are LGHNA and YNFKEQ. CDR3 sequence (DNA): TGTGCCAGCAGCCTTTCCGGGACGGAGAATGAAAAACTGTTTTTT. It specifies CASSLSGTENEKLFF.

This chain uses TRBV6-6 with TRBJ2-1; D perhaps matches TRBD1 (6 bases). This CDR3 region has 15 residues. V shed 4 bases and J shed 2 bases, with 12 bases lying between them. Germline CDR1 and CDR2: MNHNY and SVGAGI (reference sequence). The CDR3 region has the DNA TGTGCCAGCAGTTTGCGGCAGGGGACCTACAATGAGCAGTTCTTC. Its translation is CASSLRQGTYNEQFF.

The CDR3 DNA follows: TGCGCCAGCAGCGAGGGGACAGCTCATCAGCCCCAGCATTTT. Its translation: CASSEGTAHQPQHF. The genes are TRBV5-1 and TRBJ1-5; TRBD1 agrees at 7 bases. Germline CDR1 and CDR2: SGHRS and YFSETQ. The CDR3 covers 14 residues. Trimming cost V 4 bases and J 5 bases; bases outside gene matches: 6. The whole variable domain, filled in from reference TRBV5-1 and TRBJ1-5, reads KAGVTQTPRYLIKTRGQQVTLSCSPISGHRSVSWYQQTPGQGLQFLFEYFSETQRNKGNFPGRFSGRQFSNSRSEMNVSTLELGDSALYLCASSEGTAHQPQHFGDGTRLSIL.